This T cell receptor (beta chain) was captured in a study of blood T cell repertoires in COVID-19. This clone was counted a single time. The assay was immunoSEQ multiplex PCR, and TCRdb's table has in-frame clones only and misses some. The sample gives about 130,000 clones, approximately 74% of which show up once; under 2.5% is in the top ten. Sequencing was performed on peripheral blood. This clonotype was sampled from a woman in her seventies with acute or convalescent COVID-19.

DNA of the CDR3: TGTGCCAGCAGCCCCCGTGGGGGGTACGACAACTATGGCTACACCTTC. Residues: CASSPRGGYDNYGYTF. The gene calls are TRBV7-2 and TRBJ1-2, with D possibly TRBD1 on 5 matching bases. The V and J ends lost 5 bases and 2 bases respectively, with 18 bases between them. Germline V gene sequence: CDR1 SGHTA, CDR2 FQGNSA. The CDR3 sequence is 16 residues long.